These T cell receptor beta chains were read from a single sample in a study of cytomegalovirus exposure and HLA in healthy donors. Measured with immunoSEQ multiplex PCR; TCRdb has only the in-frame clones, and not every one. The sample table sets out approximately 45,000 clones. Sequenced sample: PBMCs. Source of these receptors: a male donor in good health and CMV-seronegative. The CDR3 runs from the conserved cysteine through the conserved F or W. Fields, in order: J gene, V gene, D gene, clone size, CDR3 DNA, CDR3 protein. A D gene is named only where the DNA matches it firmly. Size values are once, few and many counts, or a class for expanded clones, and some rows have none.

j_gene: TRBJ2-3
v_gene: TRBV13
d_gene: TRBD2
abundance: medium-sized
CDR3nt: TGTGCCAGCAGCTTGAAAGGACTAGCGGGGGTTAAAAACTCAGATACGCAGTATTTT
CDR3aa: CASSLKGLAGVKNSDTQYF

j_gene: TRBJ1-2
v_gene: TRBV6-1
d_gene: .
abundance: .
CDR3nt: TGTGCCAGCACTGGACCAGGGGAACACTATGGCTACACCTTC
CDR3aa: CASTGPGEHYGYTF

j_gene: TRBJ1-2
v_gene: TRBV15
d_gene: TRBD1
abundance: .
CDR3nt: TGTGCCACCAGCGACGCGGGACAGGGGGCTGACTATGGCTACACCTTC
CDR3aa: CATSDAGQGADYGYTF

j_gene: TRBJ1-2
v_gene: TRBV6-1
d_gene: .
abundance: .
CDR3nt: TGTGCCAGCAGTCCGGCGGTTTATGGCTACACCTTC
CDR3aa: CASSPAVYGYTF

j_gene: TRBJ1-6
v_gene: TRBV6-1
d_gene: TRBD1
abundance: .
CDR3nt: TGTGCCAGCAGCCTGGGACAGAGTAATTCACCCCTCCACTTT
CDR3aa: CASSLGQSNSPLHF

j_gene: TRBJ2-2
v_gene: TRBV6-5
d_gene: TRBD2
abundance: .
CDR3nt: TGTGCCAGCAGTTCCCCACTAGCGGGGGTTACCGGGGAGCTGTTTTTT
CDR3aa: CASSSPLAGVTGELFF

j_gene: TRBJ1-1
v_gene: TRBV19
d_gene: .
abundance: .
CDR3nt: TGTGCCAGTAGTATAGATCAGACAGGAATGAACACTGAAGCTTTCTTT
CDR3aa: CASSIDQTGMNTEAFF

j_gene: TRBJ1-2
v_gene: TRBV6-1
d_gene: .
abundance: .
CDR3nt: TGTGCCAGCAGTGAGGGGCAGTATGGCTACACCTTC
CDR3aa: CASSEGQYGYTF

j_gene: TRBJ1-1
v_gene: TRBV7-2
d_gene: TRBD1
abundance: .
CDR3nt: TGTGCCAGCAGCAAAAACGGACAGGAGAACACTGAAGCTTTCTTT
CDR3aa: CASSKNGQENTEAFF

j_gene: TRBJ1-2
v_gene: TRBV9
d_gene: .
abundance: .
CDR3nt: TGTGCCAGCAGCGTAGCGGGGGACCCCAACTATGGCTACACCTTC
CDR3aa: CASSVAGDPNYGYTF

j_gene: TRBJ1-6
v_gene: TRBV21-1
d_gene: .
abundance: .
CDR3nt: TGTGCCAGCAACGATTCCCCCAGACAGTTCTCTAATTCACCCCTCCACTTT
CDR3aa: CASNDSPRQFSNSPLHF

j_gene: TRBJ1-1
v_gene: TRBV5-1
d_gene: .
abundance: .
CDR3nt: TGCGCCAGCAGCTTGGGGGGGACTAACACTGAAGCTTTCTTT
CDR3aa: CASSLGGTNTEAFF

j_gene: TRBJ2-7
v_gene: TRBV5-1
d_gene: TRBD1
abundance: .
CDR3nt: TGCGCCAGCAGCTTGGTGGGACAGGGGAACTACGAGCAGTACTTC
CDR3aa: CASSLVGQGNYEQYF

j_gene: TRBJ1-5
v_gene: TRBV18
d_gene: .
abundance: .
CDR3nt: TGTGCCAGCTCACCACGTACAGGCGGACAAAACGATCAGCCCCAGCATTTT
CDR3aa: CASSPRTGGQNDQPQHF

j_gene: TRBJ2-7
v_gene: TRBV7-2
d_gene: .
abundance: .
CDR3nt: TGTGCCAGCAGCTTAGGAGGACACACCTACGAGCAGTACTTC
CDR3aa: CASSLGGHTYEQYF

j_gene: TRBJ2-5
v_gene: TRBV5-1
d_gene: .
abundance: .
CDR3nt: TGCGCCAGCAGCTTTATGCGGGTCGGGGAGACCCAGTACTTC
CDR3aa: CASSFMRVGETQYF

j_gene: TRBJ1-2
v_gene: TRBV27
d_gene: .
abundance: .
CDR3nt: TGTGCCAGCAGCCAACCGGCGGCAGCCTATGGCTACACCTTC
CDR3aa: CASSQPAAAYGYTF

j_gene: TRBJ2-1
v_gene: TRBV10-1
d_gene: TRBD2
abundance: .
CDR3nt: TGCGCCAGCAGTGAGTCCGGGGCGGGGGTCTTCAATGAGCAGTTCTTC
CDR3aa: CASSESGAGVFNEQFF

j_gene: TRBJ2-1
v_gene: TRBV14
d_gene: .
abundance: .
CDR3nt: TGTGCCAGCAGCCAAGGGGCAGCAAATGAGCAGTTCTTC
CDR3aa: CASSQGAANEQFF

j_gene: TRBJ2-7
v_gene: TRBV4-1
d_gene: .
abundance: .
CDR3nt: TGCGCCAGCAGCCAAGAATTTACAGGGTCCTACGAGCAGTACTTC
CDR3aa: CASSQEFTGSYEQYF

j_gene: TRBJ2-5
v_gene: TRBV9
d_gene: .
abundance: .
CDR3nt: TGTGCCAGCAGCGTAGATGTGGGCGGAGGGACCCAGTACTTC
CDR3aa: CASSVDVGGGTQYF

j_gene: TRBJ2-1
v_gene: TRBV6-4
d_gene: .
abundance: medium-sized
CDR3nt: TGTGCCAGCAGTGACCTCGGGGGAATGGGCAATGAGCAGTTCTTC
CDR3aa: CASSDLGGMGNEQFF

j_gene: TRBJ2-1
v_gene: TRBV30
d_gene: .
abundance: .
CDR3nt: TGTGCCTGGGACAGACTCCACAATGAGCAGTTCTTC
CDR3aa: CAWDRLHNEQFF

j_gene: TRBJ1-6
v_gene: TRBV4-1
d_gene: .
abundance: .
CDR3nt: TGCGCCAGCAGCCAAGTCCCCACAGGTGGCAATTCACCCCTCCACTTT
CDR3aa: CASSQVPTGGNSPLHF

j_gene: TRBJ2-1
v_gene: TRBV9
d_gene: .
abundance: .
CDR3nt: TGTGCCAGCACCCCCCCAGGGGAGGGTGAGCAGTTCTTC
CDR3aa: CASTPPGEGEQFF

j_gene: TRBJ2-7
v_gene: TRBV11-1
d_gene: .
abundance: .
CDR3nt: TGTGCCAGCAGCTTTACGGGGTTTGGGCAGTACTTC
CDR3aa: CASSFTGFGQYF

j_gene: TRBJ2-2
v_gene: TRBV7-6
d_gene: .
abundance: .
CDR3nt: TGTGCCAGCAGCTACAGGGTAATCGGGGAGCTGTTTTTT
CDR3aa: CASSYRVIGELFF

j_gene: TRBJ1-5
v_gene: TRBV28
d_gene: TRBD1
abundance: .
CDR3nt: TGTGCCAGCAGTTTTGGACAGGGTTTTCAGCCCCAGCATTTT
CDR3aa: CASSFGQGFQPQHF

j_gene: TRBJ1-3
v_gene: TRBV6-1
d_gene: TRBD1
abundance: .
CDR3nt: TGTGCCAGCAGGACAGGGACGGCTGGAAACACCATATATTTT
CDR3aa: CASRTGTAGNTIYF

j_gene: TRBJ1-2
v_gene: TRBV25-1
d_gene: TRBD1
abundance: .
CDR3nt: TGTGCCAGCAGTGAAACCGGGCAGGGGGCTAGAGGCTACACCTTC
CDR3aa: CASSETGQGARGYTF

j_gene: TRBJ2-2
v_gene: TRBV7-9
d_gene: TRBD1
abundance: .
CDR3nt: TGTGCCAGCAGCTTAGGAAGGACAGGGGGAGGGACCGGGGAGCTGTTTTTT
CDR3aa: CASSLGRTGGGTGELFF

j_gene: TRBJ1-2
v_gene: TRBV2
d_gene: .
abundance: .
CDR3nt: TGTGCCAGCAGTGCCAGAAACTATGGCTACACCTTC
CDR3aa: CASSARNYGYTF

j_gene: TRBJ2-7
v_gene: TRBV15
d_gene: TRBD1
abundance: .
CDR3nt: TGTGCCACCAGCGAGACGGGACAGGGGGCCATGCCGCACTCCTACGAGCAGTACTTC
CDR3aa: CATSETGQGAMPHSYEQYF

j_gene: TRBJ1-2
v_gene: TRBV5-1
d_gene: TRBD1
abundance: .
CDR3nt: TGCGCCAGCCGCCGGACAGGGGACGGCTACACCTTC
CDR3aa: CASRRTGDGYTF

j_gene: TRBJ2-3
v_gene: TRBV28
d_gene: .
abundance: .
CDR3nt: TGTGCCAGGCGGGCGGCAGATACGCAGTATTTT
CDR3aa: CARRAADTQYF

j_gene: TRBJ1-2
v_gene: TRBV4-1
d_gene: .
abundance: .
CDR3nt: TGCGCCAGCAGCTTCGAATCAGGGAATGGCTACACCTTC
CDR3aa: CASSFESGNGYTF

j_gene: TRBJ1-5
v_gene: TRBV28
d_gene: .
abundance: .
CDR3nt: TGTGCCAGCCTAGGTGGGGACACGAGGGGCAATCAGCCCCAGCATTTT
CDR3aa: CASLGGDTRGNQPQHF

j_gene: TRBJ1-6
v_gene: TRBV6-1
d_gene: TRBD1
abundance: .
CDR3nt: TGTGCCAGCAGTTCAGGACAGGGGTATTCACCCCTCCACTTT
CDR3aa: CASSSGQGYSPLHF

j_gene: TRBJ2-1
v_gene: TRBV19
d_gene: TRBD2
abundance: .
CDR3nt: TGTGCCAGTAGGCCGGGACTAGCGGGCGGGTTCGGTGAGCAGTTCTTC
CDR3aa: CASRPGLAGGFGEQFF

j_gene: TRBJ1-2
v_gene: TRBV6-5
d_gene: TRBD1
abundance: .
CDR3nt: TGTGCCAGCAGTTACTCGATTGCAGGGGGCGGCTATGGCTACACCTTC
CDR3aa: CASSYSIAGGGYGYTF

j_gene: TRBJ2-7
v_gene: TRBV14
d_gene: .
abundance: .
CDR3nt: TGTGCCAGCAGCCTGGGACATCGCTACGAGCAGTACTTC
CDR3aa: CASSLGHRYEQYF

j_gene: TRBJ1-5
v_gene: TRBV4-3
d_gene: TRBD1
abundance: .
CDR3nt: TGCGCCAGCAGCCAATGGACAGGGGGGAATCAGCCCCAGCATTTT
CDR3aa: CASSQWTGGNQPQHF